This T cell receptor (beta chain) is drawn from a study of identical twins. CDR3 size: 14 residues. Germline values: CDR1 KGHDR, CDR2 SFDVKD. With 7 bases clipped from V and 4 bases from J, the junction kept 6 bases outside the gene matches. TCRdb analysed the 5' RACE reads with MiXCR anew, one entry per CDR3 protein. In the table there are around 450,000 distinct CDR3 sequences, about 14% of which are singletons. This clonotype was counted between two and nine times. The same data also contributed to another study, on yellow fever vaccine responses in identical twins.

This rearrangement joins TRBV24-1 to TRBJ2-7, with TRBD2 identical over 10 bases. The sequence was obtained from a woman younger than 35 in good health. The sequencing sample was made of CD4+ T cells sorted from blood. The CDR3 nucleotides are TGTGCCACCAGCCTACTAGCGGGGATTTACGAGCAGTACTTC. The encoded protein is CATSLLAGIYEQYF.